Sequencing of this T cell receptor beta chain was carried out in a study of CXCR3-negative and CXCR3-positive naive CD8 T cells. Subsets of CD8+ T cells were each sorted in triplicate at approximately 300,000 cells apiece. cDNA libraries for TRB were generated by 5' RACE incorporating UMI labels. From its re-call of the 5' RACE reads, TCRdb lists each CDR3 protein once, without DNA. The table for this sample gives 100,000 to 150,000 distinct CDR3 sequences. With respect to this clonotype: Its antigen remains unknown.

CDR1 SGHVS and CDR2 FQNEAQ come from the germline V gene. The CDR3 sequence is 17 residues long. Study results and limitations: Upon cryopreservation, CXCR3 expression partially decreased, and most assays used fresh PBMCs. The study found more hydrophobic TRB CDR3s in CXCR3-positive naive cells than in CXCR3-negative naive cells. Diversity in memory CD8+ cells fell much lower than the comparably high levels seen in both naive subsets.

The chain employs TRBV7-8 and TRBJ2-2; TCRdb lists TRBD1, though no DNA is available to test this call. The receptor's source is a human donor in good health. Some clones in this sample may be carry-over from other donors' samples. Sequencing was carried out using naive CXCR3- CD8+ T cells from blood. The subset was: CD45RO-CCR7+CD27+CD95- naive CD8+ T cells lacking CXCR3 (TNR3-). The CDR3 region is CASSLDPPSWNTGELFF.